What follows are 25 T cell receptor beta chains derived from one specimen sequenced in a study of T cell repertoires in cytomegalovirus infection. Antigen specificity for these receptors is unknown. MiXCR, applied by TCRdb to the reads, yields one record per CDR3 protein. The sample includes roughly 500,000 distinct CDR3 sequences, 40% to 50% of them seen just once. This sample comprised cultured PBMCs, obtained from culture after CMV antigen stimulation. Source of these receptors: a human donor in good health (CMV status not recorded). Some clones in this sample may be carry-over from other donors' samples.

This clonotype was counted a few times. The DNA for the CDR3 is TGTGCCAGCAGCCAAGAGGGGACAAACTCGGATGAAAAACTGTTTTTT. Encoded protein: CASSQEGTNSDEKLFF. The V call is TRBV4-2, the J call TRBJ1-4; D might be TRBD1 (6 bases). CDR3 size: 16 residues. Trimming took 0 bases from V and 6 from J, leaving 14 bases between them. Germline lookup yields CDR1 LGHNA and CDR2 YNFKEQ.

This clonotype was found a few times. Here the CDR3 DNA reads TGTGCCAGTAGGACCACAGGGGTGCCCAATCAGCCCCAGCATTTT. It yields the protein CASRTTGVPNQPQHF. This chain joins TRBV19 and TRBJ1-5; TRBD1 aligns across 7 bases. V was pared by 6 bases and J by 3 bases, with 8 bases of the junction left unmatched. This CDR3 has 15 residues. The germline V gene encodes CDR1 LNHDA and CDR2 SQIVND (reference sequence).

The chain joins TRBV6-6 to TRBJ2-5; TRBD1 aligns across 10 bases. Trimming at V came to 7 bases and at J to 5 bases, leaving 7 bases not matched to a gene. The length of the CDR3 is 14 residues. Germline values: CDR1 MNHNY, CDR2 SVGAGI (reference sequence). The CDR3 DNA is TGTGCCAGCAACTTTGGACAGGGGGTTGAGACCCAGTACTTC. This sequence encodes CASNFGQGVETQYF.

This clonotype was seen many times. The J gene is TRBJ2-2, the V gene TRBV7-2; D may match TRBD1 or TRBD2 (5 bases each). Trimming left V 4 bases short and J 0 bases short, with 6 bases between. The CDR3 totals 14 residues. In germline, CDR1 is SGHTA, CDR2 FQGNSA. The CDR3 spells CASSSGPNTGELFF. In DNA form, the CDR3 reads TGTGCCAGCAGCTCGGGACCGAACACCGGGGAGCTGTTTTTT.

At least ten counts were recorded for this clonotype. CDR3 sequence (DNA): TGTGCCAGCAGCTTCGGGACAGGGGATACGCAGTATTTT. Protein: CASSFGTGDTQYF. The chain employs TRBV7-2 and TRBJ2-3; TRBD1 matches 9 bases. Trimming cost V 3 bases and J 6 bases; bases outside gene matches: 1. Germline loops: CDR1 SGHTA, CDR2 FQGNSA. The CDR3 extends over 13 amino acids.

The rearrangement joins TRBV7-8 to TRBJ2-1, with 14 bases matching TRBD2. V lost 1 base and J lost 7; bases outside the gene matches: 12. CDR3 length equals 19 residues. Germline lookup yields CDR1 SGHVS and CDR2 FQNEAQ. The CDR3 reads CASSLGLAGGPRGYNEQFF. CDR3 DNA: TGTGCCAGCAGCTTAGGACTAGCGGGAGGGCCGAGGGGATATAATGAGCAGTTCTTC. Looking up the rest from reference TRBV7-8 and TRBJ2-1 gives the full variable domain: GAGVSQSPRYKVAKRGQDVALRCDPISGHVSLFWYQQALGQGPEFLTYFQNEAQLDKSGLPSDRFFAERPEGSVSTLKIQRTQQEDSAVYLCASSLGLAGGPRGYNEQFFGPGTRLTVL.

This chain links TRBV7-2 with TRBJ1-2, with D uncertain. The CDR3 has 14 amino acids. The V end lost 3 bases, the J end lost 6 bases, and 14 bases lay between the germline ends. Germline CDR1 and CDR2: SGHTA and FQGNSA. The CDR3 region has the DNA TGTGCCAGCAGCTTTGGTAGGGCCCTCAATGGCTACACCTTC. Protein product: CASSFGRALNGYTF.

This chain connects TRBV7-2 to TRBJ2-5, with D perhaps TRBD2 (6 bases). There are 14 residues in the CDR3. The V gene lost 5 bases and the J gene lost 5 bases, with 15 bases spanning the gap. The germline CDR1 and CDR2 sequences are SGHTA and FQGNSA. In nucleotides, the CDR3 is TGTGCCAGCAGCCCGGGACTCCTGGGGGAGACCCAGTACTTC. This codes for CASSPGLLGETQYF. The full variable domain, rest sourced from reference TRBV7-2 and TRBJ2-5, is GAGVSQSPSNKVTEKGKDVELRCDPISGHTALYWYRQSLGQGLEFLIYFQGNSAPDKSGLPSDRFSAERTGGSVSTLTIQRTQQEDSAVYLCASSPGLLGETQYFGPGTRLLVL.

The V call is TRBV6-1, the J call TRBJ2-7; no definite D call. Trimming took off 6 bases at V and 2 bases at J, with 14 bases between the two ends. This CDR3 is 14 amino acids long. Germline-derived CDR1 and CDR2 are MNHNS and SASEGT. In DNA, the CDR3 is TGTGCCAGCAGCAAAGGCGACGGAGCCTACGAGCAGTACTTC. Translated: CASSKGDGAYEQYF.

This rearrangement joins TRBV7-8 to TRBJ2-1, with no clear D. V shed 5 bases and J shed 6 bases, with 14 bases lying between them. Germline V gene data show CDR1 as SGHVS and CDR2 as FQNEAQ. The CDR3 runs 14 residues. The DNA for the CDR3 is TGTGCCAGCAGCCAAACTACGTTGGGCAATGAGCAGTTCTTC. It is translated as CASSQTTLGNEQFF. Together with reference TRBV7-8 and TRBJ2-1, the CDR3 gives the full variable domain: GAGVSQSPRYKVAKRGQDVALRCDPISGHVSLFWYQQALGQGPEFLTYFQNEAQLDKSGLPSDRFFAERPEGSVSTLKIQRTQQEDSAVYLCASSQTTLGNEQFFGPGTRLTVL.

This clonotype has just a few counts. The chain combines TRBV2 with TRBJ1-5, with a possible D match to TRBD1 (5 bases). This CDR3 region has 14 residues. Per germline, CDR1 SNHLY and CDR2 FYNNEI. V dropped 5 bases and J dropped 7 bases, with 15 bases sitting between them. This chain's CDR3 is CASSRRGDWQPQHF. The CDR3 DNA reads TGTGCCAGCAGTAGGCGGGGGGACTGGCAGCCCCAGCATTTT.

V gene TRBV7-6 combines with J gene TRBJ1-1, with no clear D. Looked up from germline, CDR1 is SGHVS and CDR2 is FNYEAQ. Trimming cost V 7 bases and J 1 base, with 10 bases left between them. The CDR3 length is 13 residues. The CDR3 protein is CASIARGNTEAFF. The DNA of the CDR3 is TGTGCCAGCATCGCCCGGGGGAACACTGAAGCTTTCTTT.

In its sample, this clonotype was seen a few times. This chain connects TRBV7-2 to TRBJ2-5; 8 bases match TRBD2. Per germline, CDR1 SGHTA and CDR2 FQGNSA. Trimming at V came to 4 bases and at J to 5 bases, leaving 12 bases not matched to a gene. The CDR3 is made up of 16 amino acids. Here the CDR3 reads CASSYRGGVWAETQYF. DNA for the CDR3: TGTGCCAGCAGCTACCGGGGGGGGGTTTGGGCGGAGACCCAGTACTTC.

The chain links TRBV27 to TRBJ2-3, with D maybe TRBD1 (5 bases). Germline CDR1 MNHEY, CDR2 SMNVEV (reference sequence). CDR3 length: 13 amino acids. Deletions cut 6 bases from V and 6 bases from J, with 13 bases between. This CDR3 reads CASRADSADTQYF. The CDR3 region has the DNA TGTGCCAGCAGAGCCGACAGCGCTGATACGCAGTATTTT.

The rearrangement joins TRBV11-2 to TRBJ2-7; TRBD2 matches 9 bases. Germline values: CDR1 SGHAT, CDR2 FQNNGV. CDR3 size: 16 residues. After removal of 5 bases from V and 5 bases from J, the junction contained 13 bases not matched to a gene. The CDR3 DNA sequence: TGTGCCAGCAGCCTAGCTAGCGGGGTTGGTCTGAACGAGCAGTACTTC. It encodes CASSLASGVGLNEQYF.

This clonotype came up once. This chain uses TRBV27 with TRBJ1-2; the D gene is possibly TRBD1 (6 bases). Looked up from germline, CDR1 is MNHEY and CDR2 is SMNVEV (reference sequence). V was cut by 8 bases and J by 7 bases, with 17 bases left in between. This CDR3 has 13 amino acids. CDR3 region: CASRPQGRGGYTF. CDR3 bases: TGTGCCAGCCGTCCGCAGGGGCGGGGTGGCTACACCTTC.

The chain couples TRBV28 to TRBJ2-1, with D uncertain. CDR1 is MDHEN, CDR2 SYDVKM, per germline. The ends were cut back, 2 bases at V and 7 bases at J, with 18 bases in the middle. This CDR3 is built from 16 residues. The CDR3, as DNA: TGTGCCAGCAGTTTAAACCCGCAAAGTTCCCTTAATGAGCAGTTCTTC. As protein: CASSLNPQSSLNEQFF.

This chain uses TRBV2 with TRBJ2-5; TRBD1 matches 9 bases. This CDR3 has 16 residues. V shed 7 bases, J shed 4 bases, and the junction held 13 bases outside the gene matches. Germline loops: CDR1 SNHLY, CDR2 FYNNEI. In DNA, the CDR3 is TGTGCCAGCAAATTCGCAGCGGGACAGGGAAGAGAGACCCAGTACTTC. It yields the protein CASKFAAGQGRETQYF.

Only a few counts were recorded for this clonotype. The J gene is TRBJ1-3, the V gene TRBV7-2; 7 nucleotides agree with TRBD1. CDR1 is SGHTA, CDR2 FQGNSA, per germline. J lost 5 bases, V lost 3 bases, and 4 bases had no gene match. The CDR3 length is 14 residues. The CDR3 DNA sequence: TGTGCCAGCAGCTTCGACAGGGCACGAAACACCATATATTTT. This encodes CASSFDRARNTIYF.

The chain joins TRBV18 to TRBJ2-1; perhaps TRBD2 as D (5 bases). Germline assignment: CDR1 KGHSH and CDR2 LQKENI. With 0 bases removed from V and 6 bases from J, the gap between germline ends came to 12 bases. CDR3 size: 15 residues. CDR3 sequence: CASSPPGQEGNEQFF. The CDR3 nucleotides read TGTGCCAGCTCACCACCGGGCCAAGAGGGCAATGAGCAGTTCTTC.

V is TRBV7-2 and J is TRBJ2-3; 14 positions match TRBD2. The CDR3 loop spans 16 amino acids. Per the germline V gene, CDR1 is SGHTA and CDR2 is FQGNSA. The V segment lost 5 bases and the J segment 6 bases; nucleotides outside the gene matches: 7. As DNA, the CDR3 is TGTGCCAGCAGCCGAGCGGGACTAGCGGGAGCGGATACGCAGTATTTT. It is translated as CASSRAGLAGADTQYF.

The V and J genes are TRBV20-1 and TRBJ2-2; D gene unclear. The CDR3 runs to 13 residues. The germline V gene encodes CDR1 DFQATT and CDR2 SNEGSKA (reference sequence). The V gene lost 0 bases and the J gene lost 6 bases, with 8 bases spanning the gap. The CDR3 loop is CSAREPPPGELFF. Here the CDR3 DNA reads TGCAGTGCTAGAGAGCCCCCCCCCGGGGAGCTGTTTTTT.

This clonotype was seen a few times. The V gene is TRBV6-1, the J gene TRBJ1-1; D not resolved. CDR3 length equals 13 residues. Germline CDR1 reads MNHNS; CDR2 reads SASEGT. Trimming stripped 4 bases from V and 7 bases from J, with 13 bases between. The CDR3 nucleotides are TGTGCCAGCAGTGTCACAATCGGACTTGAAGCTTTCTTT. This codes for CASSVTIGLEAFF.

This clonotype was seen more than once but under ten times. The V and J genes are TRBV11-1 and TRBJ2-3; D gene uncertain. The CDR3 loop spans 15 amino acids. Germline CDR1 SGHAT, CDR2 FQDESV (reference sequence). V lost 5 bases, J lost 0 bases, and 12 bases lay in between. The DNA of the CDR3 is TGTGCCAGCAGCCCCGGGTCGAGAAGCACAGATACGCAGTATTTT. It is translated as CASSPGSRSTDTQYF.

The chain employs TRBV19 and TRBJ2-1; D is perhaps TRBD1 (7 bases). Germline V gene lookup returns CDR1 LNHDA and CDR2 SQIVND (reference sequence). V lost 5 bases and J 7 bases, leaving 15 bases between the germline ends. The CDR3 is 14 residues long. CDR3 in DNA: TGTGCCAGTAGTTACTTGACAGGGAGGAATGAGCAGTTCTTC. Translated: CASSYLTGRNEQFF.